This T cell receptor (beta chain) stems from a study of T cells in localized non-small cell lung cancer. As for this clone: What it binds is unknown.

The method was immunoSEQ multiplex PCR; TCRdb's version includes in-frame clones alone and lacks a portion of them. The table records nearly 25,000 clones, 92% of them present only once. Findings of the study overall: Adjacent uninvolved lung tissue had the highest T cell clonality, exceeding tumor. Since sequencing was restricted to only one region of the tumor, intratumor heterogeneity remains a possibility. In the blood, greater T cell density corresponded to longer overall survival. Appearing in adjacent lung were a median approximately 60 of the top 100 tumor clones.

CDR1 and CDR2 from the germline V gene are MDHEN and SYDVKM. The ends were cut back, 2 bases at V and 7 bases at J, with 12 bases in the middle. This CDR3 is 13 amino acids long. The sample in question was peripheral blood, obtained before any cancer treatment. This receptor was taken from a woman aged 35 to 70 with stage I lung adenocarcinoma. This chain connects TRBV28 to TRBJ2-7, with D tentatively TRBD2 (6 bases). Written as DNA, the CDR3 is TGTGCCAGCAGTTTAACGGAGGAGGGGGAGCAGTACTTC. It yields the protein CASSLTEEGEQYF. The full variable domain, with the rest looked up from reference TRBV28 and TRBJ2-7, is DVKVTQSSRYLVKRTGEKVFLECVQDMDHENMFWYRQDPGLGLRLIYFSYDVKMKEKGDIPEGYSVSREKKERFSLILESASTNQTSMYLCASSLTEEGEQYFGPGTRLTVT.